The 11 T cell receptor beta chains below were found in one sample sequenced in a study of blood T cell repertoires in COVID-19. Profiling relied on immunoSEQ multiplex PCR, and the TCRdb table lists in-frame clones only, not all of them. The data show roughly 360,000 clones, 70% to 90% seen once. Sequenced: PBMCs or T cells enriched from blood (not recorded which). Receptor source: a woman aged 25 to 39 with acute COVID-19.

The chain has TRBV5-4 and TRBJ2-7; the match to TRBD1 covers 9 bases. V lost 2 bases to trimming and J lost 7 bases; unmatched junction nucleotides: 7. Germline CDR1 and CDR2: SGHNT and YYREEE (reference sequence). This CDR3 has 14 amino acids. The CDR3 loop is CASSFPGTGREQYF. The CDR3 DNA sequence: TGTGCCAGCAGCTTCCCCGGGACAGGGAGAGAGCAGTACTTC.

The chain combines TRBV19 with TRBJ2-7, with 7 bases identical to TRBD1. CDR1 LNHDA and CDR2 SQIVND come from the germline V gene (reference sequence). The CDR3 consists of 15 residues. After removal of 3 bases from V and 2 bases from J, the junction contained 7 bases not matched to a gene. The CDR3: CASSMNPGQTYEQYF. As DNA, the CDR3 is TGTGCCAGTAGTATGAACCCGGGACAGACCTACGAGCAGTACTTC.

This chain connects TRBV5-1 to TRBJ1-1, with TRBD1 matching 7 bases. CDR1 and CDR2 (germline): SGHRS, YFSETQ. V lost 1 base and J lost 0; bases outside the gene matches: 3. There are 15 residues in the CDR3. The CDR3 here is CASSLRQGVNTEAFF. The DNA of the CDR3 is TGCGCCAGCAGCTTGCGACAGGGTGTGAACACTGAAGCTTTCTTT.

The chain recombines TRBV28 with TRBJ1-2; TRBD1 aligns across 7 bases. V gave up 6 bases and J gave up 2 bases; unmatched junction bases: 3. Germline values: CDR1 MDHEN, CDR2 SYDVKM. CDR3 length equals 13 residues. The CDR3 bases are TGTGCCAGCAGGGCACAGGGGAACTATGGCTACACCTTC. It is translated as CASRAQGNYGYTF.

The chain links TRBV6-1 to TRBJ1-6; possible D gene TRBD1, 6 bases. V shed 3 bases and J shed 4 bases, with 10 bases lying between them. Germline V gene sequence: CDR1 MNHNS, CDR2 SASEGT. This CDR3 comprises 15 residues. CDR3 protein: CASSDRDTYNSPLHF. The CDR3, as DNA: TGTGCCAGCAGTGACCGGGACACGTATAATTCACCCCTCCACTTT.

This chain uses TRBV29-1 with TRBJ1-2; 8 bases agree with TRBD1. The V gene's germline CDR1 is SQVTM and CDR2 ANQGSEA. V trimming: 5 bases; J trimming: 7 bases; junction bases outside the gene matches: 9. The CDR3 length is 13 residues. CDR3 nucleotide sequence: TGCAGCGTTTTGGGAGACAGGGGTTCTGGCTACACCTTC. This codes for CSVLGDRGSGYTF.

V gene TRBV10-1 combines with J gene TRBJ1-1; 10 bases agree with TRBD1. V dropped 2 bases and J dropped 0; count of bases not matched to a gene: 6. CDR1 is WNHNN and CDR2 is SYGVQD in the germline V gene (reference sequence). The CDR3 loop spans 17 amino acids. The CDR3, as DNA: TGCGCCAGCAGTGAGCGGGACAGGGGACACATGAACACTGAAGCTTTCTTT. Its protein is CASSERDRGHMNTEAFF.

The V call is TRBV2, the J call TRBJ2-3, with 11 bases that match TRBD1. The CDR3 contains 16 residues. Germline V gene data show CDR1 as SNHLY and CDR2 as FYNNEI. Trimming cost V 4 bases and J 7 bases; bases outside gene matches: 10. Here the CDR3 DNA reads TGTGCCAGCAGTGGACCCGGGACAGGGGGGAGGAATACGCAGTATTTT. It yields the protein CASSGPGTGGRNTQYF. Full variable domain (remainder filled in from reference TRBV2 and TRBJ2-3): EPEVTQTPSHQVTQMGQEVILRCVPISNHLYFYWYRQILGQKVEFLVSFYNNEISEKSEIFDDQFSVERPDGSNFTLKIRSTKLEDSAMYFCASSGPGTGGRNTQYFGPGTRLTVL.

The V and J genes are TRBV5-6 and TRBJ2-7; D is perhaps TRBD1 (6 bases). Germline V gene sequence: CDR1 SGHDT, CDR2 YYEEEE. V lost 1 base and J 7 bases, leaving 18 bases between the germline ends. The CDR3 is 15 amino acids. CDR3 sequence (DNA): TGTGCCAGCAGCTTGTTCTGGGTGTCCCAGGGGGAGCAGTACTTC. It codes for CASSLFWVSQGEQYF.

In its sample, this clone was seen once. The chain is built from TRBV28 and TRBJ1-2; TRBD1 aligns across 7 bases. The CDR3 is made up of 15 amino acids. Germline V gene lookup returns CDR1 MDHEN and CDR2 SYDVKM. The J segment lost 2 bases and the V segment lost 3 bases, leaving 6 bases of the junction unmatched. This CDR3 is CASSFQGVGNYGYTF. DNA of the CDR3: TGTGCCAGCAGTTTCCAGGGGGTTGGGAACTATGGCTACACCTTC.

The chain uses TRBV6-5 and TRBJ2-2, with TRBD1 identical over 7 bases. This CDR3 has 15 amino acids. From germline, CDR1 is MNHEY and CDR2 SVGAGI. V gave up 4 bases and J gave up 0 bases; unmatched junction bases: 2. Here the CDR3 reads CASSFGTANTGELFF. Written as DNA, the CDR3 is TGTGCCAGCAGTTTCGGGACAGCGAACACCGGGGAGCTGTTTTTT.